This T cell receptor beta chain was recorded in a study of cytomegalovirus exposure and HLA in healthy donors. The table lists this clone with a few counts. Its antigen is unknown. General observations from the study: Earlier findings revealed that most TCR beta V segments proved productive either about 87% or about 30% of the time.

PCR involved 60 Vbeta and 13 Jbeta primers. TCRdb's table, derived via immunoSEQ multiplex PCR, lists solely in-frame clones and lacks some. The table includes under 200,000 clones, roughly four fifths detected once. Sequences were obtained from PBMCs. The receptor was derived from a woman in her fifties or sixties in good health and CMV-seropositive.

The CDR3 nucleotides read TGTGCCAGCAGTGAACACAGGGGCACCTTTTTGAACACTGAAGCTTTCTTT. Its translation: CASSEHRGTFLNTEAFF. The chain couples TRBV2 to TRBJ1-1, with TRBD1 matching 7 bases. The V segment lost 2 bases and the J segment 0 bases; nucleotides outside the gene matches: 9. The CDR3 loop spans 17 amino acids. CDR1 SNHLY and CDR2 FYNNEI come from the germline V gene.